This TCR beta chain emerged from a study of response to subunit inactivated influenza vaccine. CDR3 length: 12 amino acids. The germline gives CDR1 SEHNR, CDR2 FQNEAQ (reference sequence). One entry per CDR3 protein, called by TCRdb with MiXCR from the RT-PCR reads. This sample yields over 750,000 distinct CDR3 sequences, of which roughly 20% are seen a single time; roughly 10% belongs to the top ten. To note about this clonotype: A read error may account for a junction end that differs from germline.

The sample consisted of PBMCs from blood, taken 4 to 6 days after vaccination. The source is a man in his fifties who received an inactivated influenza vaccine. The chain joins TRBV7-9 to TRBJ1-1; unclear D gene. The DNA for the CDR3 is TGTGCCAGCAGCTTAACACTGCCTGAGGCTTTCTTT. This translates into CASSLTLPEAFF.